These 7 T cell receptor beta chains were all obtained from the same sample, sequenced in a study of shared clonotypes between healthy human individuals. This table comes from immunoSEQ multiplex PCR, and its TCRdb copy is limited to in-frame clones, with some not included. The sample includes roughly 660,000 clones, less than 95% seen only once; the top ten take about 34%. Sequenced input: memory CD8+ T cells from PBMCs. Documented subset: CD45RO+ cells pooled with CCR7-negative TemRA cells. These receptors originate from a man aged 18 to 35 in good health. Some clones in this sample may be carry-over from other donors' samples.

Here the CDR3 DNA reads TGCGCCAGCACCTGGACTAGCGGGAGAGCAGAGACCCAGTACTTC. Its protein product is CASTWTSGRAETQYF. The chain employs TRBV5-1 and TRBJ2-5, with 13 bases lining up with TRBD2. There are 15 residues in the CDR3. Germline-derived CDR1 and CDR2 are SGHRS and YFSETQ. Trimming took 6 bases from V and 4 from J; bases not matched to a gene: 6.

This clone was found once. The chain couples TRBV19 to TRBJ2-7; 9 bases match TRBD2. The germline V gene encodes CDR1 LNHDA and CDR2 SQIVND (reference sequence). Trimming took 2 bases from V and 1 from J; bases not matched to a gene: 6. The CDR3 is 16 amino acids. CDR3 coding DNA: TGTGCCAGTAGTATAATTATAGCGGGAGTTTCCTACGAGCAGTACTTC. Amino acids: CASSIIIAGVSYEQYF.

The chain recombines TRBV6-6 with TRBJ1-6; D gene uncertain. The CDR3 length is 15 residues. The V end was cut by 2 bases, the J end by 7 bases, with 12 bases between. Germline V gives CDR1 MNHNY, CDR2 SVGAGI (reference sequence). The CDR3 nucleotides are TGTGCCAGCAGTTACAGGTCGGCCGCAAATTCACCCCTCCACTTT. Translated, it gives CASSYRSAANSPLHF.

In nucleotides, the CDR3 is TGTGCCAGCAGCGAAGGACTAGTCAATGAGCAGTTCTTC. Its translation is CASSEGLVNEQFF. The V gene is TRBV7-9, the J gene TRBJ2-1; TRBD2 matches 7 bases. Germline lookup yields CDR1 SEHNR and CDR2 FQNEAQ (reference sequence). The CDR3 contains 13 residues. The trim removed 5 bases at V and 6 bases at J, leaving 4 bases unmatched. The complete variable domain, with remaining parts taken from reference TRBV7-9 and TRBJ2-1, reads DTGVSQNPRHKITKRGQNVTFRCDPISEHNRLYWYRQTLGQGPEFLTYFQNEAQLEKSRLLSDRFSAERPKGSFSTLEIQRTEQGDSAMYLCASSEGLVNEQFFGPGTRLTVL.

As DNA, the CDR3 is TGTGCCAGCAGCTTAGATTCCTGGGGGACAGGGGCTTACGAGCAGTACTTC. Its translation is CASSLDSWGTGAYEQYF. V usage is TRBV11-2 and J usage is TRBJ2-7, with 10 nucleotides matching TRBD1. The CDR3 totals 17 residues. CDR1 SGHAT and CDR2 FQNNGV come from the germline V gene. The ends lost 0 bases at V and 4 bases at J; junction bases unmatched: 9. The complete variable domain, with remaining parts taken from reference TRBV11-2 and TRBJ2-7, reads EAGVAQSPRYKIIEKRQSVAFWCNPISGHATLYWYQQILGQGPKLLIQFQNNGVVDDSQLPKDRFSAERLKGVDSTLKIQPAKLEDSAVYLCASSLDSWGTGAYEQYFGPGTRLTVT.

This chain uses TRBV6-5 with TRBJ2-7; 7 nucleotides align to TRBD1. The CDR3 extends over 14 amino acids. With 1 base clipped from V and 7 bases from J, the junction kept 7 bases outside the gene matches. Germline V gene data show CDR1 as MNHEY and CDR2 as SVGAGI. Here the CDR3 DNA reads TGTGCCAGCAGTTACTACAGGGGAAAGGGTGAGCAGTACTTC. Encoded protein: CASSYYRGKGEQYF.

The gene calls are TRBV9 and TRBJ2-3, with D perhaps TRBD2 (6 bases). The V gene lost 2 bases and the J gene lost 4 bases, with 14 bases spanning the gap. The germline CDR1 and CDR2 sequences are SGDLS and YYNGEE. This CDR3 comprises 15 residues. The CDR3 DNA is TGTGCCAGCAGCGTGAGCGGGTCAACCGCAGATACGCAGTATTTT. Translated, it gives CASSVSGSTADTQYF.